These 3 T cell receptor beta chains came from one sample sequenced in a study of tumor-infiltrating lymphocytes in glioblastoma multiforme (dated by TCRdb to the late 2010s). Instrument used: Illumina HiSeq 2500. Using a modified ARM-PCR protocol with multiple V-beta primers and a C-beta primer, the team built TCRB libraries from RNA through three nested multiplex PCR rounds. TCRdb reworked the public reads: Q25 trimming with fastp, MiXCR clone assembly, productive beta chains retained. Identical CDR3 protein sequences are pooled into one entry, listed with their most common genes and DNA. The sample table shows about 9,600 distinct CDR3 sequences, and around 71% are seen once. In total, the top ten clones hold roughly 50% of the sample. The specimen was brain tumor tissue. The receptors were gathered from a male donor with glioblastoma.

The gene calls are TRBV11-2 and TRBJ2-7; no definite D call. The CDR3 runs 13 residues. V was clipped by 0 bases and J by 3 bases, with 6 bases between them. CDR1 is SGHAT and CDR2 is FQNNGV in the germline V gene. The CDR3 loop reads CASSLELSYEQYF. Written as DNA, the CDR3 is TGTGCCAGCAGCTTAGAGCTCAGCTACGAGCAGTACTTC.

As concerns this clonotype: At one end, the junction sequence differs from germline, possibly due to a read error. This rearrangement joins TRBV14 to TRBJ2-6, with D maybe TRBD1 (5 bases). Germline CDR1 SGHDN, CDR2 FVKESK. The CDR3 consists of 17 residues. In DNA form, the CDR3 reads TGTGCCAGCAGCCCGCAACAGGAAACCTCTGGGGTCAACGTCCTGACTTTC. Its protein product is CASSPQQETSGVNVLTF.

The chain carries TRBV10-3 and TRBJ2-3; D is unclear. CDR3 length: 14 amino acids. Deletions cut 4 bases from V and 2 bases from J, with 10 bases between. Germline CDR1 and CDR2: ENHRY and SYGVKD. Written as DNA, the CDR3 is TGTGCCATCAGTGGTCAAGGGTACACAGATACGCAGTATTTT. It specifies CAISGQGYTDTQYF.